These T cell receptor beta chains were read from a single sample in a study of T cell responses to AZD1222 COVID-19 vaccine. Profiled with immunoSEQ multiplex PCR; TCRdb holds only in-frame clones, not every one. The sample holds approximately 92,000 clones; 90% to 95% are singletons and the top ten take 7.5%. Specimen: peripheral blood, collected on day 0 of AZD1222 vaccination. The receptors derive from an adult in good health. Both conserved end residues are part of each CDR3. A D gene is named only where the DNA matches it firmly. Expanded clones get a size class; other rows say once, few or many, or leave the size out.

-,-,TRBJ2-7,TRBV6-1,TGTGCCAGCAGTGAATGGGGGGAGCAGTACTTC,CASSEWGEQYF
-,-,TRBJ2-1,TRBV28,TGTGCCAGCATGATTAACTACAATGAGCAGTTCTTC,CASMINYNEQFF
-,-,TRBJ1-3,TRBV4-1,TGCGCCAGCAGCCCCGGGGGGGGCCGCTCTGGAAACACCATATATTTT,CASSPGGGRSGNTIYF
-,-,TRBJ2-7,TRBV7-2,TGTGCCAGCAGCTTTCAGCCCACCTACGAGCAGTACTTC,CASSFQPTYEQYF
-,-,TRBJ2-5,TRBV3-1/TRBV3-2,TGTGCCAGCAGCCAAGACGACCGAACCGAGACCCAGTACTTC,CASSQDDRTETQYF
-,few,TRBJ2-3,TRBV15,TGTGCCACCAGCAGAGGAGGCTTCAGCACAGATACGCAGTATTTT,CATSRGGFSTDTQYF
-,-,TRBJ1-3,TRBV7-6,TGTGCCAGCAGCTTGGCGACAGGCGCGGGTGGAAACACCATATATTTT,CASSLATGAGGNTIYF
-,-,TRBJ1-5,TRBV4-3,TGCGCCAGCAGCCAAGTTGTAGATCAGCCCCAGCATTTT,CASSQVVDQPQHF
-,-,TRBJ2-6,TRBV5-1,TGCGCCAGCAGGCGTGACAGGAGCTACTCTGGGGCCAACGTCCTGACTTTC,CASRRDRSYSGANVLTF
-,-,TRBJ1-3,TRBV6-5,TGTGCCAGCAGGAAGGACACCATATATTTT,CASRKDTIYF
-,-,TRBJ1-2,TRBV10-3,TGTGCCACTATGGGCGGATCTAACTATGGCTACACCTTC,CATMGGSNYGYTF
-,-,TRBJ2-5,TRBV7-2,TGTGCCAGCAGCTCACACAGGGATTGGAGGGAGACCCAGTACTTC,CASSSHRDWRETQYF
TRBD2,-,TRBJ2-2,TRBV6-5,TGTGCCAGCTTCCTAGCGGGAGACACCGGGGAGCTGTTTTTT,CASFLAGDTGELFF
TRBD1,-,TRBJ2-7,TRBV25-1,TGTGCCAGCAGTGTGCTCAGGACAGGGACTTCCTACGAGCAGTACTTC,CASSVLRTGTSYEQYF